Below, one TCR beta chain is given with its context. The record originates from a study of blood T cell repertoires in COVID-19. As for the study in general: Acute and convalescent COVID-19 specimens originated in the United States, Italy and Spain.

Data came from immunoSEQ multiplex PCR; TCRdb stores just in-frame clones and leaves some out. The sample comprises about 130,000 clones, approximately 80% of which are singletons, and 1.9% rests with the top ten. The germline CDR1 and CDR2 sequences are MNHEY and SVGAGI. The V gene end was trimmed by 2 bases and the J gene end by 4 bases; junction bases not matched to a gene: 5. The CDR3 covers 15 residues. The sequencing input was peripheral blood. The receptor was derived from a man in his 70s with acute or convalescent COVID-19. The chain joins TRBV6-5 to TRBJ2-5, with 9 bases that match TRBD2. The CDR3 sequence is CASSYGGGAGETQYF. The CDR3 bases are TGTGCCAGCAGTTACGGCGGGGGGGCGGGAGAGACCCAGTACTTC.